This T cell receptor beta chain was obtained from a study of T cells of healthy individuals. This clonotype has a count of ten or more. J lost 6 bases, V lost 2 bases, and 4 bases had no gene match. The CDR3 length is 14 residues. Germline V gene sequence: CDR1 MNHEY, CDR2 SVGAGI. TCRdb passed the 5' RACE reads through MiXCR, listing each CDR3 protein once. The data show 63,000 or so distinct CDR3 sequences, with about 17% seen just once and about 4.3% held by the top ten. J is TRBJ2-1 and V is TRBV6-5; TRBD2 aligns across 7 bases. This clonotype was sampled from a human donor in good health. CDR3 sequence reads: CASSYAGVSNEQFF. For the CDR3, the DNA is TGTGCCAGCAGTTACGCGGGAGTTTCCAATGAGCAGTTCTTC.